The text below deals with one T cell receptor beta chain. A much larger clone lies a single base off, so this may be a read error. Lacking the conserved final phenylalanine or tryptophan, this CDR3 likely reflects a read error. Starting from around 0.45 ug of total RNA, TCR beta cDNA was produced with a primer in the constant region. It was through three nested multiplex PCR rounds of slightly modified ARM-PCR that TCR beta libraries arose. Researchers ran the first two PCR rounds for roughly 10 cycles each with TRBV1-TRBV30 forward primers and a C-beta reverse primer. TCRdb re-called the multiplex PCR reads with MiXCR, one entry per CDR3 protein. The sample includes approximately 320,000 distinct CDR3 sequences, around 50% of them seen just once. Germline V lookup: CDR1 LGHNA, CDR2 YNFKEQ. V was trimmed by 5 bases and J by 2 bases, leaving 11 bases between them. The CDR3 is 14 residues long. In addition to blood RNA drawn from unsorted whole blood, germline DNA was extracted.

This entry is derived from a study of tumor-infiltrating lymphocytes in primary liver carcinoma. The V gene is TRBV4-2, the J gene TRBJ2-3; TRBD1 or TRBD2 may be the D gene (5 bases each). The source of this sequence is a woman in her thirties with primary liver carcinoma and hepatitis B virus infection. Material for sequencing was peripheral blood. The CDR3 region has the DNA TGTGCCAGCAGCTCCGGGACCGTCACAGATACGCAGTATCTT. This codes for CASSSGTVTDTQYL.